This TCR beta chain derives from a study of cytomegalovirus exposure and HLA in healthy donors. Whole-study context: Among the 300 to 500 genotyped donors, less than 85% were placed in the Caucasian-associated ancestry cluster. Study findings and constraints: Testing in vitro showed a few CMV-associated chains specific for CMV antigens.

The PCR ran on 60 Vbeta and 13 Jbeta primers. The method was immunoSEQ multiplex PCR; TCRdb's version includes in-frame clones alone and lacks a portion of them. This table holds around 58,000 clones, 77% found once. Trimming took 4 bases from V and 1 from J, leaving 9 bases between them. This CDR3 is built from 13 residues. The V gene's germline CDR1 is SGHRS and CDR2 YFSETQ. Worth noting for this clone: What it binds is not known.

The V call is TRBV5-1, the J call TRBJ2-7; a weak D match, TRBD1 (5 bases). Sequenced: PBMCs. The TCR comes from a female donor in good health and CMV-seronegative. CDR3 sequence (DNA): TGCGCCAGCAGCGACAGCGCTTCCTACGAGCAGTACTTC. Translation gives CASSDSASYEQYF.